This passage covers 2 T cell receptor beta chains from one sample sequenced in a study of cytomegalovirus exposure and HLA in healthy donors. Both 60 Vbeta primers and 13 Jbeta primers went into the PCR. The assay was immunoSEQ multiplex PCR, and TCRdb's table has in-frame clones only and misses some. The data show approximately 180,000 clones, roughly 80% seen once. Sequencing was performed on PBMCs. These receptors all stem from a young woman in good health and CMV-seronegative.

This clone has a handful of counts. This chain connects TRBV9 to TRBJ1-1; 11 bases are shared with TRBD1. The V and J ends lost 0 bases and 1 base, in that order; junction bases with no gene match: 5. CDR1 and CDR2 (germline): SGDLS, YYNGEE. The CDR3 covers 17 residues. The CDR3 loop is CASSVVRDRGGNTEAFF. The CDR3 DNA sequence: TGTGCCAGCAGCGTAGTGCGGGACAGGGGGGGGAACACTGAAGCTTTCTTT.

As DNA, the CDR3 is TGCAGCGTTGTTCCGGGGGGCGCGGGGAATCAGCCCCAGCATTTT. It specifies CSVVPGGAGNQPQHF. The gene calls are TRBV29-1 and TRBJ1-5, with a weak D call TRBD1 (6 bases). Germline CDR1 is SQVTM and CDR2 is ANQGSEA. Trimming removed 4 bases at V and 4 bases at J, with 17 bases between. The CDR3 loop spans 15 amino acids.